This T cell receptor (beta chain) was profiled in a study of OX40 agonist ivuxolimab in advanced cancers. Study results and limitations: Several nonresponders also turned out to have low normalized T-cell clonal expansion.

Assay: immunoSEQ multiplex PCR; the TCRdb copy retains only in-frame clones and omits some. The repertoire holds tens of thousands of clones, roughly 79% seen once, with approximately 6.1% in the top ten. With regard to this clone: The antigen is undetermined.

The V gene lost 5 bases and the J gene lost 1 base, with 9 bases spanning the gap. The CDR3 totals 13 residues. CDR1 SEHNR and CDR2 FQNEAQ come from the germline V gene (reference sequence). The V and J genes are TRBV7-9 and TRBJ2-7; D gene unclear. The receptor was isolated from an adult with an advanced solid tumor such as melanoma, head and neck, liver or kidney cancer. The sample consisted of CD4+ or CD8+ T cells sorted from blood, taken in a trial of the OX40 agonist ivuxolimab. This CDR3 reads CASSRTESYEQYF. In nucleotides, the CDR3 is TGTGCCAGCAGCAGGACGGAATCCTACGAGCAGTACTTC.